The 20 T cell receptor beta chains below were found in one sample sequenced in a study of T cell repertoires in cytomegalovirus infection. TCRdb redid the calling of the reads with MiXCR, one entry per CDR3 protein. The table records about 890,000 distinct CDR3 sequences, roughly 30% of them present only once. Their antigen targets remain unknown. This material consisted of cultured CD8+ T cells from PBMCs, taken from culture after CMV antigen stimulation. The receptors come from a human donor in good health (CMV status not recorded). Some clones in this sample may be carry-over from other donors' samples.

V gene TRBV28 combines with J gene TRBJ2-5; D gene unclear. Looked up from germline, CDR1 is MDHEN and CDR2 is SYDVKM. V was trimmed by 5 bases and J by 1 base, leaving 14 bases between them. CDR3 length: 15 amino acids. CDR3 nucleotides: TGTGCCAGCAGTCCTACACTTATAATCCAAGAGACCCAGTACTTC. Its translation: CASSPTLIIQETQYF.

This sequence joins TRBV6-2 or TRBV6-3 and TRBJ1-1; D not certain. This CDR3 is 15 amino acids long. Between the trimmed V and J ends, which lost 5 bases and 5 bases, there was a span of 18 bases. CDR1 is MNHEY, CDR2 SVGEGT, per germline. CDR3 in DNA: TGTGCCAGCAGTGGGGTTTTAATGGCGTCTACTGAAGCTTTCTTT. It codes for CASSGVLMASTEAFF.

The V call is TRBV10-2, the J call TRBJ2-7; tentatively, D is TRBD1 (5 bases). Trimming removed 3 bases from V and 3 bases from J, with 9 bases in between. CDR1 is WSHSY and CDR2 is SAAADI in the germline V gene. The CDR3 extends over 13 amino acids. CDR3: CASSERQNYEQYF. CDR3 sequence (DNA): TGCGCCAGCAGTGAAAGACAGAACTACGAGCAGTACTTC.

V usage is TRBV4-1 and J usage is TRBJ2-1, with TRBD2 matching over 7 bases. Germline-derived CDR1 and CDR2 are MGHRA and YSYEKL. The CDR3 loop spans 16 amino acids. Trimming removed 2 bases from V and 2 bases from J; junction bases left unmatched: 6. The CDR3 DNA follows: TGCGCCAGCAGCCAACCAGCGGGGAACACCTACAATGAGCAGTTCTTC. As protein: CASSQPAGNTYNEQFF.

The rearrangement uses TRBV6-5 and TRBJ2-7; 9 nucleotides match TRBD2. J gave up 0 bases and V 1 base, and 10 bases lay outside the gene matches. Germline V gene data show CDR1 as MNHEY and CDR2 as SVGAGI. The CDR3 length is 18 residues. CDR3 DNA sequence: TGTGCCAGCAGTTACTTGGGAATGACTAGCGGCCTCTCCTACGAGCAGTACTTC. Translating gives CASSYLGMTSGLSYEQYF.

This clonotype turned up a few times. CDR3: CSASDRGAYYEQYF. The DNA for the CDR3 is TGCAGTGCGTCGGACAGGGGAGCATACTACGAGCAGTACTTC. The chain carries TRBV20-1 and TRBJ2-7, with 9 nucleotides matching TRBD1. CDR3 length equals 14 residues. CDR1 and CDR2 from the germline V gene are DFQATT and SNEGSKA (reference sequence). J lost 3 bases, V lost 6 bases, and 9 bases had no gene match.

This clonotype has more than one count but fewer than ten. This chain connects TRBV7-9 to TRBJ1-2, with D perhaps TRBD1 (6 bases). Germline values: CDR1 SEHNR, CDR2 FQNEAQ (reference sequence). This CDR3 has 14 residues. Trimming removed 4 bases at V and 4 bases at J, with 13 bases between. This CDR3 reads CASSSGDRVYGYTF. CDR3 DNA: TGTGCCAGCAGCTCAGGGGATCGAGTCTATGGCTACACCTTC.

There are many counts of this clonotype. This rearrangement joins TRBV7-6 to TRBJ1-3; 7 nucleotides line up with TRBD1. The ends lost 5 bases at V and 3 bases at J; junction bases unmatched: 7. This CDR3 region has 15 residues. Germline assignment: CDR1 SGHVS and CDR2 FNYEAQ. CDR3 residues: CASSTKGASGNTIYF. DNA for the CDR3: TGTGCCAGCAGCACCAAGGGGGCGAGTGGAAACACCATATATTTT. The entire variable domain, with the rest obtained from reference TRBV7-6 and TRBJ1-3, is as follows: GAGVSQSPRYKVTKRGQDVALRCDPISGHVSLYWYRQALGQGPEFLTYFNYEAQQDKSGLPNDRFSAERPEGSISTLTIQRTEQRDSAMYRCASSTKGASGNTIYFGEGSWLTVV.

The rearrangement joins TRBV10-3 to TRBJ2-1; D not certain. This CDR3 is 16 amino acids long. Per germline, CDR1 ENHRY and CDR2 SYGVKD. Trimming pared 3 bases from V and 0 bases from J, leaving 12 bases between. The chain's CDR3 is CAISDAPISSYNEQFF. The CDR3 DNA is TGTGCCATCAGTGATGCGCCGATTAGCTCCTACAATGAGCAGTTCTTC.

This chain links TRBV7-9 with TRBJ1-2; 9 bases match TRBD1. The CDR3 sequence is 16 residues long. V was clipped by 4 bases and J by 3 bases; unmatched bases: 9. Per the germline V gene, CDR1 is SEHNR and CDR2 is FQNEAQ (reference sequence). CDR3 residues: CASSYQDRGSYYGYTF. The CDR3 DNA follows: TGTGCCAGCAGCTACCAGGACAGGGGCAGCTACTATGGCTACACCTTC. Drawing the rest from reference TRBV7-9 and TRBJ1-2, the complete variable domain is DTGVSQNPRHKITKRGQNVTFRCDPISEHNRLYWYRQTLGQGPEFLTYFQNEAQLEKSRLLSDRFSAERPKGSFSTLEIQRTEQGDSAMYLCASSYQDRGSYYGYTFGSGTRLTVV.

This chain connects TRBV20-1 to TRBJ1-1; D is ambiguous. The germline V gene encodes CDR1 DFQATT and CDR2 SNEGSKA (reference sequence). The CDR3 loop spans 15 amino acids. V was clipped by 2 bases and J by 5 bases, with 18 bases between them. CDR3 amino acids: CSARIGFLVGTEAFF. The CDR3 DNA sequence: TGCAGTGCTAGAATTGGGTTCCTGGTGGGGACTGAAGCTTTCTTT.

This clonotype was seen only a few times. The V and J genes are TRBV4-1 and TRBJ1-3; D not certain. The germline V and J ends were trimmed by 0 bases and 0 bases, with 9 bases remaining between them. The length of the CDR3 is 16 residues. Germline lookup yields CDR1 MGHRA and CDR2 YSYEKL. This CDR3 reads CASSQDEVPSGNTIYF. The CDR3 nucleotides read TGCGCCAGCAGCCAAGACGAGGTTCCCTCTGGAAACACCATATATTTT.

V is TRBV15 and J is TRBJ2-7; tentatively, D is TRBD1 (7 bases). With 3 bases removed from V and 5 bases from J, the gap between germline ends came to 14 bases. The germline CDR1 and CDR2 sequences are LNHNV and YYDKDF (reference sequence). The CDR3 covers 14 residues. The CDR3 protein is CATSSQGGNDEQYV. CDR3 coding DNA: TGTGCCACCAGCAGCCAGGGGGGCAACGACGAGCAGTACGTC.

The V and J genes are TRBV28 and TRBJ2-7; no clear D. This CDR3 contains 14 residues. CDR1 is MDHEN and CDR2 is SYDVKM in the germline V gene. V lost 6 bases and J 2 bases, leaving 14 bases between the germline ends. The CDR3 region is CASRNRSRPYEQYV. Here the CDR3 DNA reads TGTGCCAGCAGAAACCGTTCTAGGCCCTACGAGCAGTACGTC.

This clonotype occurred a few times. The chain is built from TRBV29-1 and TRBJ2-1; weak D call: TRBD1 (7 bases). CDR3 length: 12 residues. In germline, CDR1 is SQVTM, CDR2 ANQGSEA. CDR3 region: CGSGDSYNEQFF. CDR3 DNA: TGCGGCTCGGGGGACAGCTACAATGAGCAGTTCTTC.

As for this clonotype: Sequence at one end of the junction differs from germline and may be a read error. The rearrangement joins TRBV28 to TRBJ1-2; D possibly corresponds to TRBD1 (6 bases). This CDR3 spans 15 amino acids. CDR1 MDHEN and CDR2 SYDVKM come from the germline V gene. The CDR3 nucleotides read TGTGTCAGCAGTTTCAATCGGCAGGGGCTGTATGGCTACACCTTC. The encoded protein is CVSSFNRQGLYGYTF.

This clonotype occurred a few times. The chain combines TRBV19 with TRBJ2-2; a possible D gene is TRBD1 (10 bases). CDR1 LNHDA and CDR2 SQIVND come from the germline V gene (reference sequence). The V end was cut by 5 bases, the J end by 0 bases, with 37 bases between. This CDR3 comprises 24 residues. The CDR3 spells CASSSPRDRGFVAGAYANTGELFF. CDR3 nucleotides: TGTGCCAGTAGTTCCCCCCGGGACAGGGGATTTGTAGCGGGAGCCTACGCGAACACCGGGGAGCTGTTTTTT.

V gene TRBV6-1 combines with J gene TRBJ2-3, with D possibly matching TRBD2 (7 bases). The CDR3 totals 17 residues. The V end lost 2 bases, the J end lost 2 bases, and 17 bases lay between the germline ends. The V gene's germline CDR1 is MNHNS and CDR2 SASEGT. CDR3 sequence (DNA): TGTGCCAGCAGTGAAATAAGGTGGGGGGGCCTCACAGATACGCAGTATTTT. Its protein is CASSEIRWGGLTDTQYF.

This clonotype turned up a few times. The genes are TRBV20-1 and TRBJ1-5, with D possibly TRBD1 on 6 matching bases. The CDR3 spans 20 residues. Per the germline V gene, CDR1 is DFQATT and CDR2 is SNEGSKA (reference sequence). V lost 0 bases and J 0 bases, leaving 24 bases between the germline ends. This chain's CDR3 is CSARDRRKGGVEDSNQPQHF. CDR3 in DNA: TGCAGTGCTAGAGATAGAAGGAAGGGGGGAGTGGAAGATAGCAATCAGCCCCAGCATTTT.

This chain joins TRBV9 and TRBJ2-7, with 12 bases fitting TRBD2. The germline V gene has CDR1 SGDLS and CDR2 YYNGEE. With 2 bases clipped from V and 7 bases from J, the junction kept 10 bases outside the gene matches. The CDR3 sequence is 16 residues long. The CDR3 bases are TGTGCCAGCAGCGTCCGGACTAGCGGGGCGGTGCGGGAGCAGTACGTC. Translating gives CASSVRTSGAVREQYV.